The 9 T cell receptor beta chains in this list originate from one sample, sequenced in a study of CD8 T cells in ankylosing spondylitis. Findings and limits, study-wide: Blood of patients with ankylosing spondylitis appeared to be characterized by a TCR beta motif of eight highly homologous variants.

One entry per CDR3 protein results from TCRdb running MiXCR on the 5' RACE reads. Here the sample spans about 750,000 distinct CDR3 sequences, under 20% being singletons. Their specific antigens are unknown. Sequenced input: blood, either unsorted or a sorted T cell fraction (not recorded which). The receptors stem from a male donor with ankylosing spondylitis.

CDR3 amino acids: CSANVKREYTDTQYF. CDR3 bases: TGCAGTGCTAACGTCAAGCGGGAGTACACAGATACGCAGTATTTT. The chain has TRBV20-1 and TRBJ2-3; TRBD2 aligns across 8 bases. The trim removed 4 bases at V and 2 bases at J, leaving 8 bases unmatched. The CDR3 totals 15 residues. From germline, CDR1 is DFQATT and CDR2 SNEGSKA (reference sequence).

This clonotype turned up a few times. The V call is TRBV29-1, the J call TRBJ2-7, with TRBD1 matching 9 bases. Germline CDR1 reads SQVTM; CDR2 reads ANQGSEA. This CDR3 contains 14 residues. V lost 5 bases, J lost 5 bases, and 10 bases stayed unmatched. The CDR3 is CSVPGTGKSDEQYF. CDR3 bases: TGCAGCGTTCCCGGGACAGGGAAAAGCGACGAGCAGTACTTC.

The V and J genes are TRBV5-1 and TRBJ1-1, with 10 bases lining up with TRBD1. Germline CDR1 is SGHRS and CDR2 is YFSETQ. The J segment lost 12 bases and the V segment lost 3 bases, leaving 5 bases of the junction unmatched. CDR3 length equals 12 residues. The CDR3 DNA follows: TGCGCCAGCAGCTGGGGACAGGGGTGGACTTTCTTT. Its protein is CASSWGQGWTFF.

This clonotype was detected only a few times. This chain uses TRBV3-1 with TRBJ1-1; D is unclear. The ends were cut back, 1 base at V and 1 base at J, with 7 bases in the middle. CDR1 LGHDT and CDR2 YNNKEL come from the germline V gene (reference sequence). The CDR3 extends over 14 amino acids. CDR3 amino acids: CASSQGVQNTEAFF. Written as DNA, the CDR3 is TGTGCCAGCAGCCAAGGCGTCCAGAACACTGAAGCTTTCTTT.

The gene calls are TRBV6-5 and TRBJ1-4; D remains unclear. V was trimmed by 0 bases and J by 7 bases, leaving 12 bases between them. Germline loops: CDR1 MNHEY, CDR2 SVGAGI. CDR3 size: 15 residues. CDR3 protein: CASSYSIGQTEKLFF. The CDR3 DNA reads as TGTGCCAGCAGTTACTCGATAGGGCAGACTGAAAAACTGTTTTTT.

The V gene is TRBV5-1, the J gene TRBJ2-7; 13 nucleotides align to TRBD2. Unmatched junction bases numbered 8, after V lost 4 bases and J lost 7 bases. Germline CDR1 reads SGHRS; CDR2 reads YFSETQ. The CDR3 contains 15 residues. Here the CDR3 reads CASSIRLAGGGEQYF. CDR3 coding DNA: TGCGCCAGCAGCATCAGACTAGCGGGGGGAGGTGAGCAGTACTTC.

This clonotype was seen a handful of times. V usage is TRBV27 and J usage is TRBJ2-2, with D uncertain. V lost 8 bases and J 1 base, leaving 8 bases between the germline ends. Looked up from germline, CDR1 is MNHEY and CDR2 is SMNVEV (reference sequence). This CDR3 region has 13 residues. The CDR3 spells CASGVVNTGELFF. For the CDR3, the DNA is TGTGCCAGCGGGGTGGTGAACACCGGGGAGCTGTTTTTT.

The V gene is TRBV10-3, the J gene TRBJ1-2; 7 nucleotides line up with TRBD1. Trimming cost V 2 bases and J 0 bases; bases outside gene matches: 3. The germline V gene encodes CDR1 ENHRY and CDR2 SYGVKD. The CDR3 runs to 15 residues. Written as DNA, the CDR3 is TGTGCCATCAGTGAGCCCGACAGGGCTAACTATGGCTACACCTTC. It is translated as CAISEPDRANYGYTF.

This clonotype was picked up a small number of times. The chain recombines TRBV6-1 with TRBJ2-5; tentative D call: TRBD2 (6 bases). V was clipped by 7 bases and J by 2 bases, with 20 bases between them. CDR3 size: 16 residues. Germline lookup yields CDR1 MNHNS and CDR2 SASEGT. DNA of the CDR3: TGTGCCAGCACCCCGGGGGACGTGGGGGGTCAAGAGACCCAGTACTTC. It codes for CASTPGDVGGQETQYF.